Listed below are T cell receptor beta chains from one sample, sequenced in a study of control samples from healthy donors and cancer patients. Generated by immunoSEQ multiplex PCR, the TCRdb table keeps only in-frame clones and is missing some. This table holds 9,500 to 15,000 clones, roughly 90% found once. Sequencing was done on a sample of formalin-fixed, paraffin-embedded tissue. These receptors were taken from a male donor with melanoma. Each CDR3 is given with its conserved first and last residue. Each record gives: J gene, V gene, clone size, CDR3 protein. A clone size is listed for some rows: how often the clone was seen (once, few, many), or a class if it is expanded.

>TRBJ1-1|TRBV6-6|-
CASRTPMDTEAFF
>TRBJ2-6|TRBV2|-
CASSMTGDSYSGANVLTF
>TRBJ1-3|TRBV18|-
CASSPRQGDFSGNTIYF
>TRBJ2-5|TRBV11-3|-
CASSPLGSGRAQYF
>TRBJ2-7|TRBV15|-
CATSRGLGSYEQYF
>TRBJ2-3|TRBV11-3|few
CASSSPGRANTQYF
>TRBJ2-3|TRBV2|-
CASSELRGTDTQYF
>TRBJ2-1|TRBV19|-
CASELAGGNEQFF
>TRBJ1-5|TRBV10-3|-
CAISHRTGEPQHF
>TRBJ1-1|TRBV12-5|-
CASGFQGKTEAFF
>TRBJ2-1|TRBV14|-
CASSQSYNEQFF